This T cell receptor beta chain was sequenced for a study of shared clonotypes between healthy human individuals. On the study more broadly: The donors, two women and a few men, were aged 18 to 49. Regarding the study as a whole: Generally, estimated richness proved larger in naive subsets than it did in memory subsets. Unshared clonotypes carried lower generation probabilities than those common to all four donors. The represented genetic and exposure-history diversity was limited by the small number of donors.

V was pared by 4 bases and J by 5 bases, with 6 bases of the junction left unmatched. Looked up from germline, CDR1 is SGHRS and CDR2 is YFSETQ. The CDR3 totals 15 residues. This table comes from immunoSEQ multiplex PCR, and its TCRdb copy is limited to in-frame clones, with some not included. The table includes about 1 million clones, roughly 70% detected once. Details on this clone: Antigen specificity is unknown.

This receptor was obtained from a man aged 18 to 30 in good health. The sample consisted of memory CD4+ T cells sorted from blood. The subset: CD45RA-negative fraction. This chain joins TRBV5-1 and TRBJ1-4; 9 bases agree with TRBD1. The CDR3 region is CASSAQTGGNEKLFF. In DNA form, the CDR3 reads TGCGCCAGCAGCGCCCAGACAGGGGGGAATGAAAAACTGTTTTTT.